This T cell receptor (beta chain) was found in a study of memory CD4+ T cells and cytomegalovirus serostatus. The CDR3 has 15 amino acids. Germline CDR1 is ENHRY and CDR2 is SYGVKD. Trimming removed 4 bases from V and 4 bases from J; junction bases left unmatched: 1. Sequenced by immunoSEQ multiplex PCR; TCRdb stores in-frame clones only, minus some. The sample carries 46,000 or so clones, roughly 80% recorded once. Single viable CD3+CD4+CD8-CD45RO+ cells were sorted as the memory CD4+ T cells. Total CD4+ T cells were enriched by CD4 positive selection. For this clone: The antigen is undetermined.

Notes on the study in general: CD4+ memory repertoires contained 67 of 164 reported CMV TCRbeta sequences.

The sequenced sample was memory CD4+ T cells from blood. The rearrangement uses TRBV10-3 and TRBJ2-5, with 15 positions matching TRBD2. The receptor was derived from an adult in good health and CMV-seronegative. The CDR3, as DNA: TGTGCCATCAGTGGGACTAGCGGGGGGGGAGAGACCCAGTACTTC. Translated: CAISGTSGGGETQYF.